This T cell receptor beta chain was sequenced for a study of blood T cell repertoires in COVID-19. The CDR3 consists of 17 residues. The germline V and J ends were trimmed by 1 base and 0 bases, with 17 bases remaining between them. Germline assignment: CDR1 SGHDT and CDR2 YYEEEE. Repertoires were generated with immunoSEQ multiplex PCR, while TCRdb's copy carries only in-frame clones and drops some. The sample lists about 220,000 clones; around 83% were seen once. This chain uses TRBV5-6 with TRBJ2-7; D is possibly TRBD2 (5 bases). The source of this sequence is a man in his fifties with active or convalescent COVID-19. Input material: peripheral blood. CDR3 sequence (DNA): TGTGCCAGCAGCTTGAATTCCCTGGACTGGGACTCCTACGAGCAGTACTTC. It encodes CASSLNSLDWDSYEQYF.